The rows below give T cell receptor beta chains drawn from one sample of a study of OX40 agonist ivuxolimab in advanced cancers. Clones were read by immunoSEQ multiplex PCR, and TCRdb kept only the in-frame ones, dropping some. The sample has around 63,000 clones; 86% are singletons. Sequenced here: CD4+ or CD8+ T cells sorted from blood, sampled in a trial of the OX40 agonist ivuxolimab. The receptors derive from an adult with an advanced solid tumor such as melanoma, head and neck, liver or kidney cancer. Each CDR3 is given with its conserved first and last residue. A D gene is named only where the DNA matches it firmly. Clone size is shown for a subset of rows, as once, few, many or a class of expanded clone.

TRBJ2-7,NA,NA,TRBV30,CAWRTAGGLSPYEQYF
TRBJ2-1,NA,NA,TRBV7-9,CASSPHRVRDRNEQFF
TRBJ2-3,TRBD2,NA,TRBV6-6,CASSYPSGSGTDTQYF
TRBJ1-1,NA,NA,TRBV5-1,CASSSGAGTSRGEAFF
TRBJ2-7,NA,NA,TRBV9,CASSAQQGSEQYF
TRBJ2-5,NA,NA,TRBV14,CASSPGETQYF
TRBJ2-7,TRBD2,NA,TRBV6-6,CASSYSRAGGPGEQYF
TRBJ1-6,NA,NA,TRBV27,CASNDRPNSPLHF
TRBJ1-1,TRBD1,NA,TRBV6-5,CASSRVDRVGGEAFF
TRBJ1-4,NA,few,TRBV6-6,CASSYRQGTNEKLFF
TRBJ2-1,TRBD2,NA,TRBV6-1,CASNRGGPLDEQFF
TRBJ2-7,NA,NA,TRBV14,CASSSLTGPSYEQYF
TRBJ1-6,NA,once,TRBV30,CAWSATGSPLHF
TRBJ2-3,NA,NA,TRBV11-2,CASSLTAGLLGGTDTQYF
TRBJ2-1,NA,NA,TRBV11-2,CASRMGIEQFF
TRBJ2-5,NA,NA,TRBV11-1,CASSLGVQETQYF
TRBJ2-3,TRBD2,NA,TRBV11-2,CASSLALAGGSDTQYF
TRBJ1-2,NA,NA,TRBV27,CASSPGRIPNYGYTF
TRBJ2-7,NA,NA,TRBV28,CASSSSGGVAYEQYF
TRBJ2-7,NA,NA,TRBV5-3,CARSLWGWGRSYEQYF
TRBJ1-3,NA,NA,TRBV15,CATSPPGQISGNTIYF
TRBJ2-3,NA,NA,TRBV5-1,CASSLDGRYTQYF
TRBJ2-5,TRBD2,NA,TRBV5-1,CASRKSGGSNRETQYF
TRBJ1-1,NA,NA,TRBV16,CASSQSNTEAFF
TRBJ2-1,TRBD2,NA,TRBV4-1,CASSQVPTSGNEQFF
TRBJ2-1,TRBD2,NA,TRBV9,CASSVALAGGSQGNEQFF
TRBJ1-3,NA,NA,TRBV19,CASSPGTGSSGNTIYF
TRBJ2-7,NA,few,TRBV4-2,CASSQGLRNTNYEQYF
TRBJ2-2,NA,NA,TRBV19,CASSGSANTGELFF
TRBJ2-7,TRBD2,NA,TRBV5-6,CASSLVGSGSYEQYF
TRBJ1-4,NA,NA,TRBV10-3,CAISERGANTNEKLFF
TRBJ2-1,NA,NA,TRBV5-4,CASSLRRYNEQFF
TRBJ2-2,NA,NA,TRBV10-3,CAISGGQGGNTGELFF
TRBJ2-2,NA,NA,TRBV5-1,CASSSGITGELFF
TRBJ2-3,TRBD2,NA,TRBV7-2,CASSLLAGEVAYF
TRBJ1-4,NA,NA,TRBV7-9,CASSLVGELFF
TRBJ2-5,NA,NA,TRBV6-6,CASSHARNQETQYF
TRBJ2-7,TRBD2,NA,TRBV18,CASSPRASGSYEQYF
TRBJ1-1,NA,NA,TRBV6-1,CASSSRGEAFF
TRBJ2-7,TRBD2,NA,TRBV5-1,CASSLDGTSGSYEQYF
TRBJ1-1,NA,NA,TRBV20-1,CSGGKNTEAFF
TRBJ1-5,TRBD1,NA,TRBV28,CASKASDRDHQPQHF
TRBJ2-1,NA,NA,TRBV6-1,CASSEHFTGTYNEQFF
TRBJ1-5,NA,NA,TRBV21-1,CASSLSGSNQPQHF
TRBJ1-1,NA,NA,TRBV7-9,CASSSRRTGITTEAFF
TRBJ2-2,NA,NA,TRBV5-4,CASSLATANTGELFF
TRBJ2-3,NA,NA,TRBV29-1,CSATVIHTDTQYF
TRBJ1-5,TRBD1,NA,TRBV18,CASSPGTGGSQPQHF
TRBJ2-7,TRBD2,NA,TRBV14,CASSQAGGPNEQYF